This T cell receptor beta chain was sequenced in a study of T and B cells in COVID-19 patients. On the study more broadly: Active-infection patients were older, median roughly 73 years, than recovered patients, median approximately 35 years. Overall study findings and caveats: The recovered cohort had about 2,300 exclusive TCR clusters, including roughly 28 low generation probability clusters.

Concerning this clonotype: Its target is not known.

From blood, roughly 240-550 ng of genomic DNA served as TRB template. With 1 base clipped from V and 5 bases from J, the junction kept 14 bases outside the gene matches. This CDR3 comprises 16 residues. In germline, CDR1 is DFQATT, CDR2 SNEGSKA (reference sequence). BIOMED2 TRB-A/B primer pools were used in multiplex TRB PCR. From the multiplex PCR reads, TCRdb called clonotypes with MiXCR, one entry per CDR3 protein. The data contain about 3,100 distinct CDR3 sequences, 20% to 25% of them seen just once; the ten biggest clones take up 15% to 20%. The source of this sequence is a human donor with active COVID-19. This chain joins TRBV20-1 and TRBJ2-7; 7 bases match TRBD2. The specimen sequenced was blood. CDR3 DNA: TGCAGTGCTAGAGTCCCTTTTCGCGGGAGAACAAACGAGCAGTACTTC. It encodes CSARVPFRGRTNEQYF.